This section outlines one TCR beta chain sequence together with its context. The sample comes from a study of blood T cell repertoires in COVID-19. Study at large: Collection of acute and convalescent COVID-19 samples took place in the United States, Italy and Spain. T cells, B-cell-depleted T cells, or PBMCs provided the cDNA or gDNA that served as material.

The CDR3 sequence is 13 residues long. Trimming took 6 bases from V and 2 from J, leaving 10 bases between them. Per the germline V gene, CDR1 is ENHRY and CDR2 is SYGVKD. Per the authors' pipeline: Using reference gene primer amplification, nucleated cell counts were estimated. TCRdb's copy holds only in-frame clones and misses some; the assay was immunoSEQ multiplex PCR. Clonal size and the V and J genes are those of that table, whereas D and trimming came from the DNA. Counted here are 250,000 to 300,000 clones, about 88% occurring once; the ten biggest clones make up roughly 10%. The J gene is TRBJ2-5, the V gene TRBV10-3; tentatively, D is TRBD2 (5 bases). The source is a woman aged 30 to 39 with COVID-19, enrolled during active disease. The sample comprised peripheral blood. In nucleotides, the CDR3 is TGTGCCATCAGGGGAGCGGATCAAGAGACCCAGTACTTC. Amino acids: CAIRGADQETQYF.